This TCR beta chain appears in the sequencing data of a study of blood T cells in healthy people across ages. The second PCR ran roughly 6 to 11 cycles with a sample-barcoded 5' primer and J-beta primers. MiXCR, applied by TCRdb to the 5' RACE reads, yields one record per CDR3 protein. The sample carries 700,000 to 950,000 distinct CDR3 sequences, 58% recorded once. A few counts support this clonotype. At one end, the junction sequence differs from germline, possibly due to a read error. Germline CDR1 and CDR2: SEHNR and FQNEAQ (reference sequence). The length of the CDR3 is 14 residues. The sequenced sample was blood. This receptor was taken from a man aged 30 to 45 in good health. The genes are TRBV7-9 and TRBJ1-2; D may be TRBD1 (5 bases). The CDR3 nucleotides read TGTGCAAGCAGCTTAGTATTGACAGCTTATGGCTACACCTTC. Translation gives CASSLVLTAYGYTF.